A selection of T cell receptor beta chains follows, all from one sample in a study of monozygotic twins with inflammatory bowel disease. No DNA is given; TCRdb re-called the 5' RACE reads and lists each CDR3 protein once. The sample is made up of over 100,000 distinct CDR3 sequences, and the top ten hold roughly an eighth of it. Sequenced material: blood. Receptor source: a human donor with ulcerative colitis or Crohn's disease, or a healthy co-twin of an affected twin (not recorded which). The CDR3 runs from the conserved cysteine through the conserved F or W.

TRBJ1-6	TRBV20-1	CSAKDRVYNSPLHF
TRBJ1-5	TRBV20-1	CSAHGLDSGSVQPQHF
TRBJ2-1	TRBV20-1	CSARPGRENNEQFF
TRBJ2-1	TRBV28	CASSLPRRGDEQFF
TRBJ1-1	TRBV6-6	CASRKQGNTEAFF
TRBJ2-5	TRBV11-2	CACSSRETQYF
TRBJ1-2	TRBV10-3	CAISLDRGQNYGYTF
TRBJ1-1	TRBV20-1	CRGLRPNTEAFF
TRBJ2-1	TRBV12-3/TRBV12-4	CASSGTSGAVSYNEQFF
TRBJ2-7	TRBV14	CASSQRLAGLLDEQYF
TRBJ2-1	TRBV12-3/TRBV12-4	CASSLRLAGMHEQFF
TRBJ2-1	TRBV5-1	CASSPQADRNEQFF
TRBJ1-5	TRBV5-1	CASSLGLGQEPQHF
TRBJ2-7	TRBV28	CASSRRTRDYEQYF
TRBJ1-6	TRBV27	CASSFNNSPLHF
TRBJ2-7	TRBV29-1	CSVEFSGQNSYEQYF
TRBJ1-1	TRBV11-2	CASSLRRGGSNTEAFF
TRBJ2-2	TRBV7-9	CASSLVRVPGELFF
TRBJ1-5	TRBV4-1	CASSHLLTGNRQPQHF
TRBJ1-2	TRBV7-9	CASSQGRGGYGYTF
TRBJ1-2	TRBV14	CASSERRAAYGYTF
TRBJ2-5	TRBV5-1	CASTARPQETQYF
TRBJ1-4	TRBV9	CASTQDQQGRLFF
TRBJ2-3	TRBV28	CTSTRAGFSTDTQYF
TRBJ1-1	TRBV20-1	CSARPRGRFYTEAFF
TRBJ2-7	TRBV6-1	CASNRGSSTYEQYF
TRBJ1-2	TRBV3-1	CASSQIRDSEGYTF
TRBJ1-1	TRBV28	CASSFPREGNTEAFF
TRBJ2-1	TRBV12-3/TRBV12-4	CASILASGGSNEQFF
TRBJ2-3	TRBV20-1	CSARPLAGGADTQYF
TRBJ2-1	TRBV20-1	CSAPGTSGVDEQFF
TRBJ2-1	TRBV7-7	CASRKTEVPYNEQFF
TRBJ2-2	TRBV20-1	CSARDQWTSGRVSNTGELFF
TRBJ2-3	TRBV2	CASRTNRGSTDTQYF
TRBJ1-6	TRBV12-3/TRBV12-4	CASRGQGALNSPLHF
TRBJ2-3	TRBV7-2	CASSLEAGATDTQYF
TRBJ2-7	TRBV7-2	CASSVTSGSSYEQYF
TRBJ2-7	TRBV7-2	CASSLVGTSYEQYF
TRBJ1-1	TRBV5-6	CASSFGWEITEAFF
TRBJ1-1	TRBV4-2	CASSRVFDRAPEAFF
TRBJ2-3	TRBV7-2	CASSLDGGRADTQYF
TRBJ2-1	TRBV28	CASSSTSGQIYNEQFF
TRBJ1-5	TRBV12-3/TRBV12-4	CASSFSGYQPQHF
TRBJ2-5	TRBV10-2	CASSLRTSGVKETQYF
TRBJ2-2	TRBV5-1	CASSLATGGGRTGELFF
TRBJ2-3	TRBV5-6	CASSFRGASTDTQYF
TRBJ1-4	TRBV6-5	CASSYQPQGGGEKLFF
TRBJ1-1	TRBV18	CASSQEGTTNTEAFF
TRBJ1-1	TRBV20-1	CSARDFTRDMPEAFF
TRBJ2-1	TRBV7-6	CASSFGTPSYNEQFF
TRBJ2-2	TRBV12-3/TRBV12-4	CASNLQGWAGELFF
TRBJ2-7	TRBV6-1	CASSRDTESSYEQYF
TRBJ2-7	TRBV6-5	CASRDRGPYEQYF
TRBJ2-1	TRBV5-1	CASSRDRAPSFGLLSLYDEQFF
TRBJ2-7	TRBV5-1	CASSPGQGFYEQYF
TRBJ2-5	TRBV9	CASSVAGASQETQYF
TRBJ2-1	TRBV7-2	CASSFVGRGDEQFF
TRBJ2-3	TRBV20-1	CSAGDRGPPGMGTQYF